A single sample is the source of the 4 T cell receptor beta chains below, sequenced in a study of shared clonotypes between healthy human individuals. Sequenced by immunoSEQ multiplex PCR; TCRdb stores in-frame clones only, minus some. The table has about 1.1 million clones, 75% to 80% seen once; the top ten hold approximately 0.52%. Input material: memory CD4+ T cells from PBMCs. Documented subset: CD45RA-negative fraction. The receptors shown here come from a man aged 18 to 29 in good health. Some clones in this sample may be carry-over from other donors' samples.

This rearrangement joins TRBV6-1 to TRBJ1-4, with D possibly TRBD1 on 5 matching bases. Trimming pared 4 bases from V and 3 bases from J, leaving 9 bases between. Germline V gene data show CDR1 as MNHNS and CDR2 as SASEGT. The CDR3 length is 14 residues. The CDR3 region is CASSAGYSNEKLFF. Written as DNA, the CDR3 is TGTGCCAGCAGTGCAGGGTATTCTAATGAAAAACTGTTTTTT.

This clone was picked up many times. The chain recombines TRBV2 with TRBJ2-3, with D maybe TRBD2 (5 bases). CDR1 and CDR2 (germline): SNHLY, FYNNEI. Trimming left V 4 bases short and J 4 bases short, with 12 bases between. CDR3 length: 14 residues. DNA of the CDR3: TGTGCCAGCAGTGTGTCGAGCGGAGCAGATACGCAGTATTTT. Protein product: CASSVSSGADTQYF.

This clone has ten or more counts. The rearrangement uses TRBV4-2 and TRBJ2-2; 8 bases agree with TRBD2. Losses at the gene ends were 4 bases for V and 7 bases for J; bases not matched to a gene: 14. From germline, CDR1 is LGHNA and CDR2 YNFKEQ. The CDR3 is made up of 17 amino acids. The CDR3 here is CASSRSSSGYDSGELFF. The CDR3 region has the DNA TGTGCCAGCAGCCGCAGCTCTAGCGGGTACGACAGCGGGGAGCTGTTTTTT.

The count of this clone is one. The chain links TRBV7-2 to TRBJ1-3; D possibly corresponds to TRBD1 (5 bases). CDR1 is SGHTA, CDR2 FQGNSA, per germline. This CDR3 is built from 13 residues. With 5 bases removed from V and 2 bases from J, the gap between germline ends came to 7 bases. CDR3 nucleotide sequence: TGTGCCAGCAGCCCGGGGGCTGGAAACACCATATATTTT. Amino acids: CASSPGAGNTIYF.